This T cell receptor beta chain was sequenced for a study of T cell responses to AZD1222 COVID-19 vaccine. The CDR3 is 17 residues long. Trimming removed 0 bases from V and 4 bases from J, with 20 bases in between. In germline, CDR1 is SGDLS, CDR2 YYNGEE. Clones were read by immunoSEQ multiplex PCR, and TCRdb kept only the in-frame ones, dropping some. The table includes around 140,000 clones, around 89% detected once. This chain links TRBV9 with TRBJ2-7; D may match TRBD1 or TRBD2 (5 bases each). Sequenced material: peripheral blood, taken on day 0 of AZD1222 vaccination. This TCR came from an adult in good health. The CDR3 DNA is TGTGCCAGCAGCGTAGATAGGGGACCCGTCTCAGGATACGAGCAGTACTTC. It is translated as CASSVDRGPVSGYEQYF.